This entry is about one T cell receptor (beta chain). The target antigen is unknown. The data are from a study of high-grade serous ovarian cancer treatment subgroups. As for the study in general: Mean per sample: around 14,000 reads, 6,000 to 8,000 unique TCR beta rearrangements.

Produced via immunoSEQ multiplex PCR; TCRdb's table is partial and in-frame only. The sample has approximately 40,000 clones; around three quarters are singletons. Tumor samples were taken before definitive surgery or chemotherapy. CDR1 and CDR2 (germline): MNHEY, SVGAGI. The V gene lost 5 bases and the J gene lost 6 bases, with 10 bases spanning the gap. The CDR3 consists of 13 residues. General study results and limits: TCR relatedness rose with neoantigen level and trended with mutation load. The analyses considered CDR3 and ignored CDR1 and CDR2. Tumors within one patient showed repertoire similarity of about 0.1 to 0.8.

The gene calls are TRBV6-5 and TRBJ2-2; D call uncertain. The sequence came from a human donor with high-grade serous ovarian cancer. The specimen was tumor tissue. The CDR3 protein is CASSPRPAGELFF. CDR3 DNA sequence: TGTGCCAGCAGTCCCCGACCCGCCGGGGAGCTGTTTTTT.